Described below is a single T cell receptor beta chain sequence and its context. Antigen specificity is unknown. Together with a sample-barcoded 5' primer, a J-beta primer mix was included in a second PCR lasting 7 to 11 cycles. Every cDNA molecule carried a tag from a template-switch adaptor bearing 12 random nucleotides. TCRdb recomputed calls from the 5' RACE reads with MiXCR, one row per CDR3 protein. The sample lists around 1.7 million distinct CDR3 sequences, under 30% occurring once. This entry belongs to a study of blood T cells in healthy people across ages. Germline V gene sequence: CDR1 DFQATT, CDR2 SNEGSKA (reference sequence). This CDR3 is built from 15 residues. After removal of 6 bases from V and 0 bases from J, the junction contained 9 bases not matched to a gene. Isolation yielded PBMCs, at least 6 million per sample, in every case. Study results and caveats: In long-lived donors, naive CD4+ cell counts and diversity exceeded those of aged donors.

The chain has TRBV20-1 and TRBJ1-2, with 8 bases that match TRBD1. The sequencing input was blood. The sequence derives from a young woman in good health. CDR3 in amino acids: CSANGQGLTNYGYTF. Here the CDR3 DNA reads TGCAGTGCGAATGGACAGGGATTAACTAACTATGGCTACACCTTC.